The rows below give T cell receptor beta chains drawn from one sample of a study of T cells in Graves' hyperthyroidism and ophthalmopathy. TCRdb recomputed calls from the multiplex PCR reads with MiXCR, one row per CDR3 protein. Among hundreds of thousands of distinct CDR3 sequences listed, about 15% were seen once. Sequenced: blood. These receptors were collected from a woman aged 18-35 years with Graves' ophthalmopathy. CDR3s include the opening cysteine and the closing phenylalanine or tryptophan. The D gene is left open where the match is weak. Clone size is given for some rows only: seen once, a few or many times, or a class if the clone is expanded.

j_gene: TRBJ2-3
abundance: many
d_gene: NA
v_gene: TRBV12-3/TRBV12-4
len: 15
CDR3aa: CASRISGYSTDTQYF
CDR3nt: TGTGCCAGCAGAATCTCAGGTTATTCCACAGATACGCAGTATTTT

j_gene: TRBJ2-3
abundance: NA
d_gene: TRBD2
v_gene: TRBV20-1
len: 15
CDR3aa: CSARTSGRARDTQYF
CDR3nt: TGCAGTGCGAGAACTAGCGGGAGGGCCAGGGATACGCAGTATTTT

j_gene: TRBJ2-1
abundance: few
d_gene: NA
v_gene: TRBV7-2
len: 15
CDR3aa: CASSSPGARYNEQFF
CDR3nt: TGTGCCAGCAGCTCTCCCGGGGCCAGGTACAATGAGCAGTTCTTC

j_gene: TRBJ2-7
abundance: many
d_gene: NA
v_gene: TRBV30
len: 12
CDR3aa: CAWSSPEREQYF
CDR3nt: TGTGCCTGGAGTTCTCCGGAACGCGAGCAGTACTTC

j_gene: TRBJ1-2
abundance: many
d_gene: NA
v_gene: TRBV5-1
len: 16
CDR3aa: CASSSRGWRAFYGYTF
CDR3nt: TGCGCCAGCAGCTCGAGAGGGTGGAGGGCCTTTTATGGCTACACCTTC

j_gene: TRBJ1-1
abundance: few
d_gene: NA
v_gene: TRBV4-1
len: 15
CDR3aa: CASSELLGGITEAFF
CDR3nt: TGCGCCAGCAGTGAGTTATTGGGGGGGATCACTGAAGCTTTCTTT

j_gene: TRBJ1-1
abundance: many
d_gene: NA
v_gene: TRBV12-3/TRBV12-4
len: 15
CDR3aa: CASSLVRSLNTEAFF
CDR3nt: TGTGCCAGCAGTTTAGTTCGGTCCCTGAACACTGAAGCTTTCTTT

j_gene: TRBJ1-2
abundance: many
d_gene: TRBD1
v_gene: TRBV18
len: 15
CDR3aa: CASSPPIQGAQGYTF
CDR3nt: TGTGCCAGCTCACCACCAATCCAGGGGGCTCAGGGCTACACCTTC

j_gene: TRBJ2-5
abundance: many
d_gene: NA
v_gene: TRBV7-2
len: 14
CDR3aa: CASSGGAGYETQYF
CDR3nt: TGTGCCAGCAGCGGGGGGGCGGGATATGAGACCCAGTACTTC

j_gene: TRBJ1-1
abundance: many
d_gene: NA
v_gene: TRBV28
len: 11
CDR3aa: CASSGNTEAFF
CDR3nt: TGTGCCAGCAGTGGGAACACTGAAGCTTTCTTT

j_gene: TRBJ2-3
abundance: many
d_gene: NA
v_gene: TRBV20-1
len: 14
CDR3aa: CSASQLDGSDTQYF
CDR3nt: TGCAGTGCTAGCCAGCTAGACGGTTCCGATACGCAGTATTTT

j_gene: TRBJ2-3
abundance: many
d_gene: TRBD2
v_gene: TRBV28
len: 15
CDR3aa: CAIRAGEKSTDTQYF
CDR3nt: TGTGCCATCCGAGCGGGAGAAAAGAGCACAGATACGCAGTATTTT

j_gene: TRBJ2-5
abundance: many
d_gene: TRBD2
v_gene: TRBV10-3
len: 16
CDR3aa: CAISESLAGAGETQYF
CDR3nt: TGTGCCATCAGTGAGTCGCTAGCGGGAGCAGGAGAGACCCAGTACTTC

j_gene: TRBJ2-7
abundance: many
d_gene: NA
v_gene: TRBV20-1
len: 16
CDR3aa: CSAEMGANRVTYEQYF
CDR3nt: TGCAGTGCTGAAATGGGGGCGAACAGGGTTACCTACGAGCAGTACTTC

j_gene: TRBJ1-1
abundance: NA
d_gene: NA
v_gene: TRBV19
len: 15
CDR3aa: CASSVQGRRNTEAFF
CDR3nt: TGTGCCAGCTCTGTCCAGGGACGGAGGAACACTGAAGCTTTCTTT

j_gene: TRBJ1-2
abundance: many
d_gene: NA
v_gene: TRBV11-2
len: 13
CDR3aa: CASSFGQFRSYTF
CDR3nt: TGTGCCAGCAGCTTTGGACAATTTCGGAGCTACACCTTC

j_gene: TRBJ2-7
abundance: few
d_gene: NA
v_gene: TRBV19
len: 13
CDR3aa: CASRGVEGDEQYF
CDR3nt: TGTGCCAGTAGAGGGGTGGAAGGCGACGAGCAGTACTTC

j_gene: TRBJ2-1
abundance: few
d_gene: TRBD1
v_gene: TRBV4-1
len: 13
CDR3aa: CASSQAIDRAGFF
CDR3nt: TGCGCCAGCAGCCAGGCCATCGACAGGGCAGGGTTCTTC

j_gene: TRBJ2-7
abundance: many
d_gene: NA
v_gene: TRBV4-2
len: 16
CDR3aa: CASSQALAGSIYEQYF
CDR3nt: TGTGCCAGCAGCCAAGCCCTTGCAGGGAGTATCTACGAGCAGTACTTC

j_gene: TRBJ1-2
abundance: few
d_gene: NA
v_gene: TRBV11-2
len: 17
CDR3aa: CASSQELGGNLNYGYTF
CDR3nt: TGTGCCAGCAGCCAAGAATTGGGCGGAAATTTAAACTATGGCTACACCTTC

j_gene: TRBJ2-1
abundance: many
d_gene: NA
v_gene: TRBV9
len: 15
CDR3aa: CASSVGRSNYNEQFF
CDR3nt: TGTGCCAGCAGCGTAGGCCGGTCGAATTACAATGAGCAGTTCTTC

j_gene: TRBJ2-2
abundance: many
d_gene: NA
v_gene: TRBV24-1
len: 15
CDR3aa: CATSDFSREAGELFF
CDR3nt: TGTGCCACCAGTGATTTCTCCAGGGAGGCCGGGGAGCTGTTTTTT